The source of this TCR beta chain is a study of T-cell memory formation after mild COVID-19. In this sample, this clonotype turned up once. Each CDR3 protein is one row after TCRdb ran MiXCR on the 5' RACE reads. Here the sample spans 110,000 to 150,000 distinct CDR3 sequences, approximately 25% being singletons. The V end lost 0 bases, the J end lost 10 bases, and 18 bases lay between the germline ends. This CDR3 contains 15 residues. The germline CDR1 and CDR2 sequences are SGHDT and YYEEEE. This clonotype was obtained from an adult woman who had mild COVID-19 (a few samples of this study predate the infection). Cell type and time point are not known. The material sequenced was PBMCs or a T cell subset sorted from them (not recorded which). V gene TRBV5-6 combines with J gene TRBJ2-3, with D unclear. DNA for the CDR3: TGTGCCAGCAGCTTGGCTGCGGCTCCTGGCCTCCCGCAGTATTTT. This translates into CASSLAAAPGLPQYF.